This passage covers 21 T cell receptor beta chains from one sample sequenced in a study of blood T cell repertoires in COVID-19. Clones were read by immunoSEQ multiplex PCR, and TCRdb kept only the in-frame ones, dropping some. The sample records 65,000 to 85,000 clones, 80% to 90% being singletons. Sequenced sample: peripheral blood. The receptors were sampled from a young woman with acute or convalescent COVID-19.

The genes are TRBV27 and TRBJ2-2; 8 nucleotides line up with TRBD2. CDR1 and CDR2 (germline): MNHEY, SMNVEV (reference sequence). The length of the CDR3 is 18 residues. The J segment lost 3 bases and the V segment lost 5 bases, leaving 14 bases of the junction unmatched. The CDR3 coding sequence is TGTGCCAGCAGTCCTAAGGCTTGGTTGCGGGGGGACACCGGGGAGCTGTTTTTT. It translates to CASSPKAWLRGDTGELFF.

The CDR3 region is CASSLSVDTGELFF. The CDR3 DNA reads as TGTGCCAGCAGCTTATCAGTCGACACCGGGGAGCTGTTTTTT. The V call is TRBV5-5, the J call TRBJ2-2; D gene unclear. The CDR3 loop spans 14 amino acids. V was clipped by 2 bases and J by 3 bases, with 8 bases between them. Germline V CDR1 and CDR2: SGHKS, YYEKEE (reference sequence).

The rearrangement links TRBV7-9 to TRBJ1-4; a weak D match, TRBD1 (6 bases). Germline assignment: CDR1 SEHNR and CDR2 FQNEAQ (reference sequence). The CDR3 extends over 15 amino acids. Between the trimmed V and J ends, which lost 1 base and 4 bases, there was a span of 10 bases. CDR3 residues: CASSLVRGDNEKLFF. CDR3 bases: TGTGCCAGCAGCTTAGTCAGGGGCGATAATGAAAAACTGTTTTTT. The full variable domain, with the rest looked up from reference TRBV7-9 and TRBJ1-4, is DTGVSQNPRHKITKRGQNVTFRCDPISEHNRLYWYRQTLGQGPEFLTYFQNEAQLEKSRLLSDRFSAERPKGSFSTLEIQRTEQGDSAMYLCASSLVRGDNEKLFFGSGTQLSVL.

The chain combines TRBV5-1 with TRBJ2-7; 9 nucleotides match TRBD1. The CDR3 is 16 residues long. V dropped 2 bases and J dropped 1; count of bases not matched to a gene: 7. Germline V gene sequence: CDR1 SGHRS, CDR2 YFSETQ. The CDR3 sequence is CASSLTGTGRSYEQYF. DNA for the CDR3: TGCGCCAGCAGCTTAACTGGGACAGGGAGGTCCTACGAGCAGTACTTC.

The gene calls are TRBV7-6 and TRBJ2-2; the match to TRBD1 covers 9 bases. V shed 4 bases and J 8 bases; nucleotides not matched to a gene: 17. CDR1 SGHVS and CDR2 FNYEAQ come from the germline V gene. The CDR3 runs 18 residues. In DNA, the CDR3 is TGTGCCAGCAGCTCCCAAGCGGGACAGGGAGGCCTCGGGGGGGAGCTGTTTTTT. Translation gives CASSSQAGQGGLGGELFF.

This rearrangement joins TRBV29-1 to TRBJ2-1; tentative D call: TRBD1 (7 bases). Trimming cost V 6 bases and J 0 bases, with 12 bases left between them. Germline loops: CDR1 SQVTM, CDR2 ANQGSEA. This CDR3 contains 14 residues. CDR3 in DNA: TGCAGCGTACGCAGGGGGGCCTCCTACAATGAGCAGTTCTTC. Protein product: CSVRRGASYNEQFF.

This sequence joins TRBV7-8 and TRBJ1-3; 8 bases match TRBD1. Trimming took 5 bases from V and 4 from J; bases not matched to a gene: 7. CDR1 and CDR2 (germline): SGHVS, FQNEAQ. The CDR3 consists of 15 residues. The chain's CDR3 is CASSIRTGSGNTIYF. Written as DNA, the CDR3 is TGTGCCAGCAGCATCAGGACAGGGTCCGGAAACACCATATATTTT.

The chain links TRBV27 to TRBJ2-1; 7 bases are shared with TRBD2. The V gene end was trimmed by 6 bases and the J gene end by 5 bases; junction bases not matched to a gene: 10. Germline loops: CDR1 MNHEY, CDR2 SMNVEV (reference sequence). The CDR3 is 15 residues long. The CDR3 DNA reads TGTGCCAGCAGAGGCCCGGGACTATCCAACAATGAGCAGTTCTTC. This gives the protein CASRGPGLSNNEQFF.

The chain has TRBV10-3 and TRBJ2-7, with D tentatively TRBD1 (6 bases). Germline CDR1 is ENHRY and CDR2 is SYGVKD. V lost 11 bases and J lost 6, with 14 bases in between. CDR3 length: 11 amino acids. This CDR3 is CAVDRTGEQYF. The CDR3 DNA reads TGTGCCGTAGACAGGACCGGCGAGCAGTACTTC.

The chain combines TRBV6-2 or TRBV6-3 with TRBJ2-1, with 7 bases fitting TRBD2. V gave up 4 bases and J gave up 2 bases; unmatched junction bases: 5. There are 15 residues in the CDR3. Germline CDR1 reads MNHEY; CDR2 reads SVGEGT. CDR3 residues: CASSLERETYNEQFF. The CDR3 DNA follows: TGTGCCAGCAGTTTGGAGCGGGAAACCTACAATGAGCAGTTCTTC.

The chain carries TRBV5-1 and TRBJ1-1; the D is unclear. The CDR3 is made up of 13 amino acids. V lost 2 bases to trimming and J lost 2 bases, with 7 bases between them. The germline CDR1 and CDR2 sequences are SGHRS and YFSETQ. As DNA, the CDR3 is TGCGCCAGCAGCTTCGGGATCAACACTGAAGCTTTCTTT. Translating gives CASSFGINTEAFF.

J is TRBJ2-5 and V is TRBV5-1; 9 bases are shared with TRBD2. CDR3 size: 14 residues. Germline V gene data show CDR1 as SGHRS and CDR2 as YFSETQ. J gave up 4 bases and V 4 bases, and 5 bases lay outside the gene matches. The DNA of the CDR3 is TGCGCCAGCAGCCCGCAGACTAGCGGAGAGACCCAGTACTTC. It codes for CASSPQTSGETQYF.

The CDR3 region has the DNA TGTGCCAGCAGTCCCGACAGGATAAATGAAGCTTTCTTT. Protein: CASSPDRINEAFF. This sequence joins TRBV7-9 and TRBJ1-1, with D possibly matching TRBD1 (6 bases). This CDR3 is built from 13 residues. With 6 bases removed from V and 7 bases from J, the gap between germline ends came to 15 bases. CDR1 SEHNR and CDR2 FQNEAQ come from the germline V gene (reference sequence).

This clone was seen only a few times. J is TRBJ1-1 and V is TRBV9; 7 nucleotides line up with TRBD1. Germline assignment: CDR1 SGDLS and CDR2 YYNGEE. The V segment lost 3 bases and the J segment 1 base; nucleotides outside the gene matches: 6. CDR3 length equals 15 residues. The chain's CDR3 is CASSARQGPNTEAFF. CDR3 nucleotide sequence: TGTGCCAGCAGCGCACGACAGGGTCCGAACACTGAAGCTTTCTTT.

This chain joins TRBV28 and TRBJ1-2; 9 bases line up with TRBD1. V lost 6 bases to trimming and J lost 2 bases; unmatched junction nucleotides: 10. The CDR3 consists of 16 residues. Germline V gives CDR1 MDHEN, CDR2 SYDVKM. The CDR3: CASSPPVGTGNYGYTF. CDR3 DNA: TGTGCCAGCAGCCCCCCCGTAGGGACAGGGAACTATGGCTACACCTTC.

The chain is built from TRBV14 and TRBJ2-1; 7 nucleotides match TRBD1. The CDR3 contains 16 residues. V was clipped by 4 bases and J by 5 bases; unmatched bases: 11. From germline, CDR1 is SGHDN and CDR2 FVKESK. The CDR3 spells CASSLDRAYLDNEQFF. The CDR3 nucleotides are TGTGCCAGCAGCCTTGACAGGGCCTATCTTGACAATGAGCAGTTCTTC.

J is TRBJ1-5 and V is TRBV9; weak D call: TRBD1 (5 bases). CDR1 and CDR2 (germline): SGDLS, YYNGEE. The CDR3 loop spans 15 amino acids. V was trimmed by 0 bases and J by 0 bases, leaving 7 bases between them. CDR3 DNA sequence: TGTGCCAGCAGCGTAGGACAGAATAGCAATCAGCCCCAGCATTTT. Translating gives CASSVGQNSNQPQHF.

This chain joins TRBV6-5 and TRBJ1-6; possible D gene TRBD1, 6 bases. Trimming pared 10 bases from V and 3 bases from J, leaving 10 bases between. The CDR3 is 13 amino acids. Germline V gene data show CDR1 as MNHEY and CDR2 as SVGAGI. The CDR3 DNA reads TGTGCCACCCGGGACATCTATAATTCACCCCTCCACTTT. As protein: CATRDIYNSPLHF.

This sequence joins TRBV28 and TRBJ1-2, with 10 bases fitting TRBD1. Per the germline V gene, CDR1 is MDHEN and CDR2 is SYDVKM. This CDR3 has 15 residues. Trimming at V came to 5 bases and at J to 6 bases, leaving 9 bases not matched to a gene. CDR3 nucleotides: TGTGCCAGCAGTCCCGGGACAGGGGCAGCGAATGGCTACACCTTC. This codes for CASSPGTGAANGYTF.

The chain carries TRBV5-1 and TRBJ2-7, with a weak D call TRBD1 (8 bases). With 3 bases removed from V and 2 bases from J, the gap between germline ends came to 15 bases. CDR1 SGHRS and CDR2 YFSETQ come from the germline V gene. CDR3 length: 15 amino acids. The CDR3 DNA is TGCGCCAGCAGCTGGGAGGGACAGGAGGCCTACGAGCAGTACTTC. This gives the protein CASSWEGQEAYEQYF.

This chain joins TRBV3-1 (or the pseudogene TRBV3-2) and TRBJ2-7, with unresolved D. V was shortened by 4 bases and J by 2 bases, with 9 bases between the two germline ends. The germline CDR1 and CDR2 sequences are LGHDT and YNNKEL (reference sequence). The CDR3 totals 13 residues. The chain's CDR3 is CASSRSTTYEQYF. For the CDR3, the DNA is TGTGCCAGCAGCCGCTCTACTACCTACGAGCAGTACTTC.